This TCR beta chain was recorded in a study of shared clonotypes between healthy human individuals. Study findings and constraints: Across a handful of donors, naive CD4 shared roughly 5.2%, naive CD8 under 4%, memory CD4 about 2.5%, memory CD8 more than 0.35%.

About this clone itself: As yet, its antigen is unknown.

The CDR3 spans 15 residues. V lost 6 bases and J lost 4, with 18 bases in between. Germline loops: CDR1 MNHNS, CDR2 SASEGT. Deep-level running was used for the assay. Several immunoSEQ 96-well plates shared each subset's DNA, each plate a replicate. Replicate PCRs run on sorted subsets employed approximately 0.2 ug DNA, approximately 30,000 T cell genomes. Assay used: immunoSEQ multiplex PCR; TCRdb lists only in-frame clones, some missing. The table includes roughly 640,000 clones, about 74% detected once. This rearrangement joins TRBV6-1 to TRBJ1-1; perhaps TRBD1 as D (5 bases). This TCR was sampled from a woman aged 25 to 39 in good health. Sequencing was performed on memory CD4+ T cells sorted from blood. As to subset: CD45RA-negative fraction. CDR3 in DNA: TGTGCCAGCAGGGCAGGGTCCTTGCGTCGCACTGAAGCTTTCTTT. Translating it yields CASRAGSLRRTEAFF.